The 12 T cell receptor beta chains reported below all come from one sample, sequenced in a study of identical twins. TCRdb re-called the 5' RACE reads with MiXCR, one entry per CDR3 protein. The sample consists of roughly 750,000 distinct CDR3 sequences, around 21% of them appearing once. These data also formed part of another study, on T cells expressing NK-cell markers.

Specimen: PBMCs. These TCRs come from a woman under 30 in good health.

This chain joins TRBV5-1 and TRBJ1-1; D gene uncertain. V was shortened by 3 bases and J by 0 bases, with 15 bases between the two germline ends. Germline assignment: CDR1 SGHRS and CDR2 YFSETQ. The CDR3 loop spans 16 amino acids. For the CDR3, the DNA is TGCGCCAGCAGCTCCCGGGTCAAAAGAATGAACACTGAAGCTTTCTTT. It encodes CASSSRVKRMNTEAFF.

This clonotype has only a few counts. The chain couples TRBV20-1 to TRBJ1-5; TRBD1 matches at 9 bases. CDR1 and CDR2 (germline): DFQATT, SNEGSKA (reference sequence). V lost 4 bases and J lost 5; bases outside the gene matches: 12. The CDR3 length is 16 residues. The CDR3 loop reads CSAIPLDRGTDQPQHF. The CDR3 region has the DNA TGCAGTGCTATCCCCTTGGACAGGGGAACAGATCAGCCCCAGCATTTT.

The genes are TRBV12-3 or TRBV12-4 and TRBJ2-3; TRBD2 matches 11 bases. V trimming: 8 bases; J trimming: 2 bases; junction bases outside the gene matches: 9. The CDR3 contains 16 residues. This chain's CDR3 is CASGTSGHTLTDTQYF. The DNA of the CDR3 is TGTGCCAGCGGGACTAGCGGACACACCCTCACAGATACGCAGTATTTT.

This chain links TRBV25-1 with TRBJ2-1; D is possibly TRBD1 (6 bases). CDR1 and CDR2 (germline): MGHDK, SYGVNS. Deletions cut 2 bases from V and 5 bases from J, with 10 bases between. CDR3 length: 14 amino acids. DNA for the CDR3: TGTGCCAGCAGTGAAGCCAGGGGTCACAATGAGCAGTTCTTC. This translates into CASSEARGHNEQFF. Using reference TRBV25-1 and TRBJ2-1 for the parts outside the CDR3, the full variable domain is EADIYQTPRYLVIGTGKKITLECSQTMGHDKMYWYQQDPGMELHLIHYSYGVNSTEKGDLSSESTVSRIRTEHFPLTLESARPSHTSQYLCASSEARGHNEQFFGPGTRLTVL.

This clonotype was counted between two and nine times. The chain is built from TRBV5-1 and TRBJ2-5; 10 positions agree with TRBD2. V was pared by 4 bases and J by 5 bases, with 8 bases of the junction left unmatched. The CDR3 is 15 residues long. Germline CDR1 and CDR2: SGHRS and YFSETQ. CDR3 nucleotides: TGCGCCAGCAGCCCCCGTATAGCGGGGGGTGAGACCCAGTACTTC. This encodes CASSPRIAGGETQYF.

This clonotype was counted a few times. The chain carries TRBV5-1 and TRBJ1-6; D uncertain. V lost 3 bases and J lost 10, with 17 bases in between. Germline V CDR1 and CDR2: SGHRS, YFSETQ. The CDR3 is 15 residues long. The CDR3: CASSYTANIGSPLHF. As DNA, the CDR3 is TGCGCCAGCAGCTACACCGCCAATATAGGGTCACCCCTCCACTTT.

Only a few counts were recorded for this clonotype. This chain uses TRBV18 with TRBJ2-2; no reliable D call. The V end was cut by 3 bases, the J end by 2 bases, with 7 bases between. Per germline, CDR1 KGHSH and CDR2 LQKENI. This CDR3 region has 14 residues. Written as DNA, the CDR3 is TGTGCCAGCTCACCCCTGGACAACACCGGGGAGCTGTTTTTT. It translates to CASSPLDNTGELFF.

For the CDR3, the DNA is TGCGCCAGCAGCCTAGCGGCAGGAAAGAGCTCCTACGAGCAGTACTTC. The encoded protein is CASSLAAGKSSYEQYF. The gene calls are TRBV4-3 and TRBJ2-7, with TRBD2 as a possible D gene (6 bases). V dropped 4 bases and J dropped 0 bases, with 16 bases sitting between them. CDR1 and CDR2 (germline): LGHNA, YSLEER. CDR3 length equals 16 residues.

The chain joins TRBV7-6 to TRBJ2-7; D remains ambiguous. Trimming left V 8 bases short and J 7 bases short, with 12 bases between. Germline CDR1 reads SGHVS; CDR2 reads FNYEAQ. The CDR3 has 11 amino acids. This chain's CDR3 is CASGSFSEQYF. CDR3 nucleotides: TGTGCCAGCGGATCCTTCTCGGAGCAGTACTTC.

J is TRBJ2-7 and V is TRBV5-1, with D maybe TRBD2 (6 bases). The CDR3 is 15 residues long. Trimming left V 4 bases short and J 0 bases short, with 14 bases between. CDR1 is SGHRS and CDR2 is YFSETQ in the germline V gene. CDR3 in amino acids: CASSPNSGPSYEQYF. Written as DNA, the CDR3 is TGCGCCAGCAGCCCCAATAGCGGACCCTCCTACGAGCAGTACTTC.

This rearrangement joins TRBV20-1 to TRBJ2-5, with 8 bases lining up with TRBD2. The CDR3 is 16 residues long. V lost 6 bases, J lost 3 bases, and 15 bases stayed unmatched. Germline V gene data show CDR1 as DFQATT and CDR2 as SNEGSKA (reference sequence). The CDR3 reads CSAKGLAGLPEETQYF. Written as DNA, the CDR3 is TGCAGTGCCAAGGGGCTAGCGGGCTTACCCGAAGAGACCCAGTACTTC.

The chain carries TRBV12-3 or TRBV12-4 and TRBJ2-2; 8 nucleotides line up with TRBD1. Germline trimming cut 3 bases from V and 5 bases from J; bases unmatched to any gene: 5. There are 15 residues in the CDR3. The DNA of the CDR3 is TGTGCCAGCAGTTTCGGGGACAGGATGACCGGGGAGCTGTTTTTT. Residues: CASSFGDRMTGELFF.